This T cell receptor (beta chain) is drawn from a study of cytomegalovirus exposure and HLA in healthy donors. Overall study findings and caveats: High sensitivity and specificity were reportedly achieved when the classifier diagnosed cytomegalovirus status. Serostatus for CMV was the only available immune exposure information. It was taken for granted in presence/absence analyses that sequencing depth across donors was roughly uniform.

CDR3 length equals 17 residues. The ends lost 5 bases at V and 6 bases at J; junction bases unmatched: 16. The germline V gene encodes CDR1 PRHDT and CDR2 FYEKMQ (reference sequence). Concerning this clone: The antigen is not known.

Participants comprised healthy donors of bone marrow. The PCR had 60 Vbeta and 13 Jbeta primers. Repertoires were generated with immunoSEQ multiplex PCR, while TCRdb's copy carries only in-frame clones and drops some. The repertoire holds about 180,000 clones, roughly 76% seen once, with 4% to 5% in the top ten. V and J are TRBV13 and TRBJ2-1; 7 bases are shared with TRBD2. The TCR comes from a woman aged 18 to 35 in good health and CMV-seropositive. What was sequenced was PBMCs. The DNA of the CDR3 is TGTGCCAGCAGCCCAGCCCCTCGGTGGGAGGGCGGCAATGAGCAGTTCTTC. Translating it yields CASSPAPRWEGGNEQFF.